This is a list of T cell receptor beta chains from one sample in a study of technical replicates of blood from a few donors. TCRdb keeps only in-frame clones here, not all; method: immunoSEQ multiplex PCR. The repertoire holds approximately 81,000 clones, with roughly four fifths as singletons. Input material: PBMCs. These receptors all come from a human donor in good health. Some clones in this sample may be carry-over from other donors' samples. The CDR3 runs from the conserved cysteine through the conserved F or W. The D gene is left open where the match is weak. The size of a clone is reported for some rows only, either as once, few or many, or as a class for expanded clones.

TRBJ1-1 | NA | TRBV7-9 | NA | CASSLVMNTEAFF | TGTGCCAGCAGCTTAGTCATGAACACTGAAGCTTTCTTT
TRBJ2-1 | NA | TRBV18 | NA | CASSQQQSSYNEQFF | TGTGCCAGCTCGCAACAGCAAAGCTCCTACAATGAGCAGTTCTTC
TRBJ2-5 | NA | TRBV10-3 | TRBD2 | CAISEPLGLGGGSLETQYF | TGTGCCATCAGTGAACCCCTTGGACTAGGCGGCGGGAGTCTTGAGACCCAGTACTTC
TRBJ2-3 | NA | TRBV9 | NA | CASSVGLARPTDTQYF | TGTGCCAGCAGCGTAGGGCTAGCAAGGCCTACAGATACGCAGTATTTT
TRBJ2-3 | NA | TRBV7-3 | TRBD1 | CASSITPTRGRDTDTQYF | TGTGCCAGCAGCATCACACCCACCAGGGGGCGCGACACAGATACGCAGTATTTT
TRBJ2-7 | NA | TRBV4-1 | TRBD1 | CASSQAGTGFVYEQYF | TGCGCCAGCAGCCAAGCCGGGACAGGGTTTGTCTACGAGCAGTACTTC
TRBJ2-3 | NA | TRBV29-1 | NA | CSVEDLRDTQYF | TGCAGCGTTGAAGATCTTCGAGATACGCAGTATTTT
TRBJ1-4 | NA | TRBV5-6 | NA | CASSLFGGKAPNEKLFF | TGTGCCAGCAGCTTATTTGGGGGGAAAGCGCCTAATGAAAAACTGTTTTTT
TRBJ1-1 | few | TRBV10-3 | NA | CAITDSLNTEAFF | TGTGCCATAACGGACAGCCTGAACACTGAAGCTTTCTTT
TRBJ2-1 | NA | TRBV19 | TRBD1 | CASSPMRDSPTEQFF | TGTGCCAGTAGCCCAATGAGGGACAGTCCTACTGAGCAGTTCTTC
TRBJ2-1 | NA | TRBV7-9 | NA | CASSRIFGGEQFF | TGTGCCAGCAGCCGGATATTCGGGGGTGAGCAGTTCTTC
TRBJ1-4 | few | TRBV7-6 | TRBD1 | CASSSTGTAVEKLFF | TGTGCCAGCAGCTCAACCGGGACAGCGGTTGAAAAACTGTTTTTT
TRBJ2-7 | NA | TRBV18 | NA | CASSPPGVSELSYEQYF | TGTGCCAGCTCACCCCCCGGTGTAAGTGAACTCTCCTACGAGCAGTACTTC
TRBJ1-2 | NA | TRBV30 | NA | CAWRWGGGYTF | TGTGCCTGGAGGTGGGGGGGTGGCTACACCTTC
TRBJ2-6 | NA | TRBV29-1 | NA | CSAEGGAGANVLTF | TGCAGCGCCGAGGGCGGGGCTGGGGCCAACGTCCTGACTTTC
TRBJ2-2 | few | TRBV6-6 | NA | CASSYFTNEGAGELFF | TGTGCCAGCAGTTACTTTACCAACGAGGGGGCCGGGGAGCTGTTTTTT
TRBJ1-5 | NA | TRBV6-6 | NA | CASSYGDDYGQPQHF | TGTGCCAGCAGTTACGGGGATGACTACGGTCAGCCCCAGCATTTT
TRBJ2-7 | NA | TRBV4-2 | NA | CASSQDRGRPSYEQYF | TGTGCCAGCAGCCAAGATCGAGGCAGACCCTCCTACGAGCAGTACTTC
TRBJ2-7 | NA | TRBV6-5 | TRBD1 | CASSPTGGAYEQYF | TGTGCCAGCAGCCCGACAGGGGGGGCCTACGAGCAGTACTTC
TRBJ2-7 | NA | TRBV15 | TRBD1 | CATSMDRRAYGQYF | TGTGCCACCAGCATGGACAGGCGGGCCTACGGGCAGTACTTC
TRBJ2-2 | NA | TRBV30 | NA | CAWSTRRRGELFF | TGTGCCTGGAGTACACGGCGGCGCGGGGAGCTGTTTTTT
TRBJ2-3 | NA | TRBV5-1 | NA | CASSLPQGSTDTQYF | TGCGCCAGCAGCTTGCCCCAGGGCAGCACAGATACGCAGTATTTT
TRBJ2-1 | NA | TRBV7-2 | NA | CASTSVWRGSSYNEQFF | TGTGCCAGCACCTCAGTTTGGAGGGGAAGCTCCTACAATGAGCAGTTCTTC
TRBJ2-7 | few | TRBV29-1 | NA | CSVARAEEQYF | TGCAGCGTTGCCAGGGCGGAAGAGCAGTACTTC
TRBJ2-1 | NA | TRBV15 | TRBD2 | CATSREGAGGNNEQFF | TGTGCCACCAGCAGAGAGGGAGCGGGGGGTAACAATGAGCAGTTCTTC
TRBJ1-4 | many | TRBV27 | NA | CASATAGRNNEKLFF | TGTGCCAGCGCTACAGCAGGCCGTAATAATGAAAAACTGTTTTTT
TRBJ2-3 | NA | TRBV19 | TRBD2 | CASQKAGGTDTQYF | TGTGCCAGTCAAAAAGCGGGAGGCACAGATACGCAGTATTTT
TRBJ2-7 | NA | TRBV7-2 | NA | CASSKTGSQAYEQYF | TGTGCCAGCAGCAAGACCGGGTCTCAAGCCTACGAGCAGTACTTC
TRBJ1-2 | NA | TRBV20-1 | NA | CSAFSEYGYTF | TGCAGTGCTTTCAGTGAATATGGCTACACCTTC
TRBJ1-6 | NA | TRBV15 | NA | CATSRDLRSPLHF | TGTGCCACCAGCAGAGATCTGCGTTCACCCCTCCACTTT
TRBJ2-1 | NA | TRBV19 | NA | CASSLGQRYNEQFF | TGTGCCAGTAGTCTAGGACAGAGATACAATGAGCAGTTCTTC
TRBJ2-2 | once | TRBV4-2 | TRBD2 | CASSHRLAGGPNTGELFF | TGTGCCAGCAGCCATAGACTAGCGGGGGGCCCGAACACCGGGGAGCTGTTTTTT
TRBJ2-7 | NA | TRBV27 | TRBD1 | CASSFDRGLDEQYF | TGTGCCAGCAGTTTTGACAGGGGGCTCGACGAGCAGTACTTC
TRBJ2-1 | NA | TRBV6-4 | NA | CASSSEQGRLHEQFF | TGTGCCAGCAGTTCGGAACAGGGTAGGCTCCATGAGCAGTTCTTC
TRBJ1-1 | few | TRBV9 | NA | CASGSRDNFFF | TGTGCCAGCGGCTCTCGGGACAACTTTTTCTTT
TRBJ2-7 | NA | TRBV5-1 | TRBD2 | CASSRSVGGAYEQYF | TGCGCCAGCAGCCGCTCGGTTGGGGGGGCCTACGAGCAGTACTTC
TRBJ1-1 | NA | TRBV5-1 | NA | CASSLVPNTEAFF | TGCGCCAGCAGCTTGGTCCCTAACACTGAAGCTTTCTTT